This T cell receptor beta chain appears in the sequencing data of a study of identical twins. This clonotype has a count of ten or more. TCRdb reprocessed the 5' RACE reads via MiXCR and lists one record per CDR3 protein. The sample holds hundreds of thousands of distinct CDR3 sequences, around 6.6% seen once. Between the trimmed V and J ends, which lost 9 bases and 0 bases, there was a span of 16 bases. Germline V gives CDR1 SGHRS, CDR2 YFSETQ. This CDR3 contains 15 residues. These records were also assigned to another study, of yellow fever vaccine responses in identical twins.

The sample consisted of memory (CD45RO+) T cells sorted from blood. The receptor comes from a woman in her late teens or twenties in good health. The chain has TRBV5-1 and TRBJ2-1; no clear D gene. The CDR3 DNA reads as TGCGCCACCAAGCGAACAGAAAACTCCTACAATGAGCAGTTCTTC. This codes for CATKRTENSYNEQFF.